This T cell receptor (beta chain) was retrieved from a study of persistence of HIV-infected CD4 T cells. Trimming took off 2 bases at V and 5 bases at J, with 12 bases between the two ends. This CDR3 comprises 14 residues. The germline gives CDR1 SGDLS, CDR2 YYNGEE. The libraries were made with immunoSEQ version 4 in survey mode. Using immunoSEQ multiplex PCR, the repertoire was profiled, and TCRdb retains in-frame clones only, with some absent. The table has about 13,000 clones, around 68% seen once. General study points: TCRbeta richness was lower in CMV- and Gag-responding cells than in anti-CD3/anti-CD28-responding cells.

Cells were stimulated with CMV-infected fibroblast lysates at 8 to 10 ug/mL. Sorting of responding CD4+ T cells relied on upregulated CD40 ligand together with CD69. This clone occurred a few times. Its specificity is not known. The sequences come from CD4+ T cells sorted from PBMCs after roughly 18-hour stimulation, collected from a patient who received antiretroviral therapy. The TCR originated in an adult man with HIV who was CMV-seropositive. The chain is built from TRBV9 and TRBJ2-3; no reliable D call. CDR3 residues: CASSVFRGGDTQYF. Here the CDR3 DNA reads TGTGCCAGCAGCGTCTTTAGAGGTGGAGATACGCAGTATTTT.